The 4 T cell receptor beta chains below were found in one sample sequenced in a study of blood T cell repertoires in COVID-19. Sequencing was performed with immunoSEQ multiplex PCR; in TCRdb, only in-frame clones are kept and a portion is missing. Among more than 150,000 clones listed, about 86% were seen once. The sequenced material came from peripheral blood. Receptors were obtained from a man aged 55 to 70 with acute or convalescent COVID-19.

This chain joins TRBV7-8 and TRBJ2-3, with TRBD2 as a possible D gene (5 bases). The CDR3 contains 16 residues. Germline CDR1 is SGHVS and CDR2 is FQNEAQ. The V end was cut by 2 bases, the J end by 2 bases, with 14 bases between. The CDR3 nucleotides read TGTGCCAGCAGCTTAAGGCCCCCTCGGGACACAGATACGCAGTATTTT. It translates to CASSLRPPRDTDTQYF.

This rearrangement joins TRBV5-1 to TRBJ2-5, with D tentatively TRBD2 (5 bases). Germline assignment: CDR1 SGHRS and CDR2 YFSETQ. Trimming took off 2 bases at V and 5 bases at J, with 13 bases between the two ends. The CDR3 totals 14 residues. The chain's CDR3 is CASSLSSLGETQYF. In nucleotides, the CDR3 is TGCGCCAGCAGCTTATCTAGCTTGGGGGAGACCCAGTACTTC.

This clone was seen a single time. J is TRBJ1-1 and V is TRBV27; TRBD1 is a possible D gene (6 bases). The V gene lost 3 bases and the J gene lost 5 bases, with 10 bases spanning the gap. The germline V gene has CDR1 MNHEY and CDR2 SMNVEV (reference sequence). The CDR3 covers 13 residues. For the CDR3, the DNA is TGTGCCAGCAGTTTGACAGGCGTGACTGAAGCTTTCTTT. Its protein product is CASSLTGVTEAFF.

CDR3 DNA sequence: TGTGCCTGGAGTGTCGTCCTAGCGGGAACCTACAATGAGCAGTTCTTC. Residues: CAWSVVLAGTYNEQFF. This chain connects TRBV30 to TRBJ2-1; 9 nucleotides match TRBD2. Germline V CDR1 and CDR2: GTSNPN, SVGIG (reference sequence). This CDR3 comprises 16 residues. With 0 bases clipped from V and 2 bases from J, the junction kept 5 bases outside the gene matches.